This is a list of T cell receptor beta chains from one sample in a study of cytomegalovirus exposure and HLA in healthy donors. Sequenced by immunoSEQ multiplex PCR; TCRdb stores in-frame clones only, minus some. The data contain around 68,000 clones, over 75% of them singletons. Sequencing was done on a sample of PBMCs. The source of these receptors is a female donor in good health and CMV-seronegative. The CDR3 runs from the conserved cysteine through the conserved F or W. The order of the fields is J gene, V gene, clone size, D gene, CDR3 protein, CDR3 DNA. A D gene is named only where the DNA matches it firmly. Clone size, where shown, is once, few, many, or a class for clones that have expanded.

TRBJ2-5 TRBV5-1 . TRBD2 CASSPRLRLAGDVQETQYF TGCGCCAGCAGCCCAAGATTGAGACTAGCGGGGGATGTACAAGAGACCCAGTACTTC
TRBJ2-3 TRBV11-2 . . CASSLAALSTDTQYF TGTGCCAGCAGCTTAGCAGCGTTGAGCACAGATACGCAGTATTTT
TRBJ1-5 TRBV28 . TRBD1 CASSEIGTGGNQPQHF TGTGCCAGCAGCGAAATCGGGACAGGGGGCAATCAGCCCCAGCATTTT
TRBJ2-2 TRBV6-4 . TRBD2 CASSEEAGGSTGELFF TGTGCCAGCAGTGAAGAAGCGGGAGGGAGCACCGGGGAGCTGTTTTTT
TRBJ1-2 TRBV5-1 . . CASSLAGNYGYTF TGCGCCAGCAGCTTGGCAGGGAACTATGGCTACACCTTC
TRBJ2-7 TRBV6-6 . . CASSLYGAVSIF TGTGCCAGCAGTCTCTATGGGGCAGTGAGTATCTTC
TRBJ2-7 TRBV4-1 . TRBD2 CASSLLAGTYEQYF TGCGCCAGCAGCCTACTAGCGGGAACCTACGAGCAGTACTTC
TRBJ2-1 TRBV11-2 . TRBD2 CASTPGLGTNEQFF TGTGCCAGCACCCCGGGACTAGGCACGAATGAGCAGTTCTTC
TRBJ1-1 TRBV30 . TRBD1 CAWSAGQGYTEAFF TGTGCCTGGAGTGCCGGACAGGGGTACACTGAAGCTTTCTTT
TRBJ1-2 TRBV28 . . CASSPQYGYTF TGTGCCAGCAGTCCTCAGTATGGCTACACCTTC
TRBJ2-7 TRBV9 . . CASSVDSRSYEQYF TGTGCCAGCAGCGTAGACAGCCGCTCCTACGAGCAGTACTTC
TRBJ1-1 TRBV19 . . CASSLGQGNTEAFF TGTGCCAGTAGTCTCGGGCAGGGGAACACTGAAGCTTTCTTT
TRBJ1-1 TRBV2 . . CASSDRLNTEAFF TGTGCCAGCAGTGATCGGTTGAACACTGAAGCTTTCTTT
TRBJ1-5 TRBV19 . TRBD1 CASSAGQGVAQPQHF TGTGCCAGTAGTGCGGGACAGGGGGTAGCCCAGCCCCAGCATTTT
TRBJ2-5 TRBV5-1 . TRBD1 CASSLGGTGTGETQYF TGCGCCAGCAGCTTGGGAGGGACAGGGACGGGGGAGACCCAGTACTTC
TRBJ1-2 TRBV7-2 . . CASSLGVGRGIPF .
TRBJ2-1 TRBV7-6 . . CASSLGLWQNEQFF TGTGCCAGCAGCTTAGGGCTGTGGCAAAATGAGCAGTTCTTC
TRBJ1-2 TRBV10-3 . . CAITRGGGQPEGGYTF TGTGCCATCACCCGGGGCGGGGGCCAGCCTGAGGGGGGCTACACCTTC
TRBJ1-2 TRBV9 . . CASSVQEAF TGTGCCAGCAGCGTACAGGAGGCCTTC
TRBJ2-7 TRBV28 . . CASSLTGTARYEQYF TGTGCCAGCAGTTTAACAGGGACGGCGAGATACGAGCAGTACTTC
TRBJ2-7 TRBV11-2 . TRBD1 CASSSRDRGAYEQYF TGTGCCAGCAGCTCCCGGGACAGGGGTGCATACGAGCAGTACTTC
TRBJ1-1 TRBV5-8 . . CASSLAIGSLGNTEAFF TGTGCCAGCAGCTTGGCCATCGGCAGTCTAGGGAACACTGAAGCTTTCTTT
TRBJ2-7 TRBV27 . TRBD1 CASSLAQGAYEQYF TGTGCCAGCAGCCTTGCACAGGGGGCCTACGAGCAGTACTTC
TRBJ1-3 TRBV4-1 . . CASSPQEAGNTIYF TGCGCCAGCAGCCCGCAGGAGGCTGGAAACACCATATATTTT
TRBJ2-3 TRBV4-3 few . CASSQGLADFTDTQYF TGCGCCAGCAGCCAGGGATTAGCGGATTTCACAGATACGCAGTATTTT
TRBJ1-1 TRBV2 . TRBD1 CASSADRAMNTEAFF TGTGCCAGCAGTGCAGACAGGGCTATGAACACTGAAGCTTTCTTT
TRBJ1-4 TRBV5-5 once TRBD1 CASSWSTGGREKLFF TGTGCCAGCAGCTGGTCGACAGGGGGACGTGAAAAACTGTTTTTT
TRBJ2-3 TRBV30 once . CAWEGGGDTQYF TGTGCCTGGGAGGGTGGCGGGGATACGCAGTATTTT
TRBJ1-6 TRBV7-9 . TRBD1 CSSSSNRGPRDSPLHF TGTTCCAGCAGCTCAAATAGGGGGCCTAGGGATTCACCCCTCCACTTT
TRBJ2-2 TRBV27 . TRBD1 CASRDRGRSNTGELFF TGTGCCAGCCGGGACAGGGGACGATCGAACACCGGGGAGCTGTTTTTT
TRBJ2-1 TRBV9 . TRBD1 CASSSQGQGIVNEQFF TGTGCCAGCAGCTCCCAAGGACAGGGAATAGTCAATGAGCAGTTCTTC
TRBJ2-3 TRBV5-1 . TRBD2 CASSPTGTTTDTQYF TGCGCCAGCAGCCCTACCGGGACTACCACAGATACGCAGTATTTT
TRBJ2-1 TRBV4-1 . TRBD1 CASSQAGQVKGNEQFF TGCGCCAGCAGCCAAGCGGGACAGGTTAAGGGGAATGAGCAGTTCTTC
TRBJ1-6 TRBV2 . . CASRGGDSPLHF TGTGCCAGCAGGGGGGGGGATTCACCCCTCCACTTT
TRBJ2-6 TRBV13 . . CASSSLAMPAPYSGANVLTF TGTGCCAGCAGCTCCCTAGCCATGCCAGCCCCTTACTCTGGGGCCAACGTCCTGACTTTC
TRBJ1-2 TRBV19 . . CASSIVRGAVVGYTF TGTGCCAGTAGTATAGTTCGGGGGGCCGTGGTTGGCTACACCTTC
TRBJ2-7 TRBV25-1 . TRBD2 CASSEYGGSSYEQYF TGTGCCAGCAGTGAATACGGCGGGAGCTCCTACGAGCAGTACTTC
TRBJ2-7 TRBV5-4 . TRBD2 CASSLGAGGTYEQYF TGTGCCAGCAGCTTGGGCGCGGGGGGCACCTACGAGCAGTACTTC
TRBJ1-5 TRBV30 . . CAWSDLGLNQPQHF TGTGCCTGGAGTGACCTGGGGCTCAATCAGCCCCAGCATTTT
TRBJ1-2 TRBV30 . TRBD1 CAWSVLEGAGGYTF TGTGCCTGGAGTGTACTAGAGGGGGCAGGCGGCTACACCTTC
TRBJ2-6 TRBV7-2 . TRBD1 CASSDRANGANVLTF TGTGCCAGCAGCGACAGGGCTAATGGGGCCAACGTCCTGACTTTC
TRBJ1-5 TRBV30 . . CAWTTTSGGQPQHF TGTGCCTGGACTACGACGTCGGGAGGGCAGCCCCAGCATTTT
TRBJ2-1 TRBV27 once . CASSLSVYNEQFF TGTGCCAGCAGTCTATCCGTCTACAATGAGCAGTTCTTC
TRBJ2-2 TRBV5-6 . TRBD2 CASRRRLAGLLAGELFF TGTGCCAGCAGACGCCGACTAGCGGGGCTGTTGGCCGGGGAGCTGTTTTTT
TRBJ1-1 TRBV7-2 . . CASSPQGTLVNTEAFF TGTGCCAGCAGCCCCCAGGGGACGCTCGTGAACACTGAAGCTTTCTTT
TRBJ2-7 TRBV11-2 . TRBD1 CASSFDRGYYEQYF TGTGCCAGCAGCTTCGACAGGGGCTACTACGAGCAGTACTTC
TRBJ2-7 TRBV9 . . CASSAPGQGLSEQYF TGTGCCAGCAGCGCTCCGGGGCAGGGGTTAAGCGAGCAGTACTTC
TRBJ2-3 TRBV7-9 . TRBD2 CASSLETSGGTQYF TGTGCCAGCAGCTTAGAGACTAGCGGGGGTACGCAGTATTTT
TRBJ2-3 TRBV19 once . CASRASEKFTDTQYF TGTGCCAGTAGGGCTAGCGAAAAGTTCACAGATACGCAGTATTTT
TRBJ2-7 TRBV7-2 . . CASSLGGPGSYEQYF TGTGCCAGCAGCTTGGGGGGGCCTGGCTCCTACGAGCAGTACTTC
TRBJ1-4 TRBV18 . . CASSPQGATNEKLFF TGTGCCAGCTCACCCCAGGGTGCAACTAATGAAAAACTGTTTTTT